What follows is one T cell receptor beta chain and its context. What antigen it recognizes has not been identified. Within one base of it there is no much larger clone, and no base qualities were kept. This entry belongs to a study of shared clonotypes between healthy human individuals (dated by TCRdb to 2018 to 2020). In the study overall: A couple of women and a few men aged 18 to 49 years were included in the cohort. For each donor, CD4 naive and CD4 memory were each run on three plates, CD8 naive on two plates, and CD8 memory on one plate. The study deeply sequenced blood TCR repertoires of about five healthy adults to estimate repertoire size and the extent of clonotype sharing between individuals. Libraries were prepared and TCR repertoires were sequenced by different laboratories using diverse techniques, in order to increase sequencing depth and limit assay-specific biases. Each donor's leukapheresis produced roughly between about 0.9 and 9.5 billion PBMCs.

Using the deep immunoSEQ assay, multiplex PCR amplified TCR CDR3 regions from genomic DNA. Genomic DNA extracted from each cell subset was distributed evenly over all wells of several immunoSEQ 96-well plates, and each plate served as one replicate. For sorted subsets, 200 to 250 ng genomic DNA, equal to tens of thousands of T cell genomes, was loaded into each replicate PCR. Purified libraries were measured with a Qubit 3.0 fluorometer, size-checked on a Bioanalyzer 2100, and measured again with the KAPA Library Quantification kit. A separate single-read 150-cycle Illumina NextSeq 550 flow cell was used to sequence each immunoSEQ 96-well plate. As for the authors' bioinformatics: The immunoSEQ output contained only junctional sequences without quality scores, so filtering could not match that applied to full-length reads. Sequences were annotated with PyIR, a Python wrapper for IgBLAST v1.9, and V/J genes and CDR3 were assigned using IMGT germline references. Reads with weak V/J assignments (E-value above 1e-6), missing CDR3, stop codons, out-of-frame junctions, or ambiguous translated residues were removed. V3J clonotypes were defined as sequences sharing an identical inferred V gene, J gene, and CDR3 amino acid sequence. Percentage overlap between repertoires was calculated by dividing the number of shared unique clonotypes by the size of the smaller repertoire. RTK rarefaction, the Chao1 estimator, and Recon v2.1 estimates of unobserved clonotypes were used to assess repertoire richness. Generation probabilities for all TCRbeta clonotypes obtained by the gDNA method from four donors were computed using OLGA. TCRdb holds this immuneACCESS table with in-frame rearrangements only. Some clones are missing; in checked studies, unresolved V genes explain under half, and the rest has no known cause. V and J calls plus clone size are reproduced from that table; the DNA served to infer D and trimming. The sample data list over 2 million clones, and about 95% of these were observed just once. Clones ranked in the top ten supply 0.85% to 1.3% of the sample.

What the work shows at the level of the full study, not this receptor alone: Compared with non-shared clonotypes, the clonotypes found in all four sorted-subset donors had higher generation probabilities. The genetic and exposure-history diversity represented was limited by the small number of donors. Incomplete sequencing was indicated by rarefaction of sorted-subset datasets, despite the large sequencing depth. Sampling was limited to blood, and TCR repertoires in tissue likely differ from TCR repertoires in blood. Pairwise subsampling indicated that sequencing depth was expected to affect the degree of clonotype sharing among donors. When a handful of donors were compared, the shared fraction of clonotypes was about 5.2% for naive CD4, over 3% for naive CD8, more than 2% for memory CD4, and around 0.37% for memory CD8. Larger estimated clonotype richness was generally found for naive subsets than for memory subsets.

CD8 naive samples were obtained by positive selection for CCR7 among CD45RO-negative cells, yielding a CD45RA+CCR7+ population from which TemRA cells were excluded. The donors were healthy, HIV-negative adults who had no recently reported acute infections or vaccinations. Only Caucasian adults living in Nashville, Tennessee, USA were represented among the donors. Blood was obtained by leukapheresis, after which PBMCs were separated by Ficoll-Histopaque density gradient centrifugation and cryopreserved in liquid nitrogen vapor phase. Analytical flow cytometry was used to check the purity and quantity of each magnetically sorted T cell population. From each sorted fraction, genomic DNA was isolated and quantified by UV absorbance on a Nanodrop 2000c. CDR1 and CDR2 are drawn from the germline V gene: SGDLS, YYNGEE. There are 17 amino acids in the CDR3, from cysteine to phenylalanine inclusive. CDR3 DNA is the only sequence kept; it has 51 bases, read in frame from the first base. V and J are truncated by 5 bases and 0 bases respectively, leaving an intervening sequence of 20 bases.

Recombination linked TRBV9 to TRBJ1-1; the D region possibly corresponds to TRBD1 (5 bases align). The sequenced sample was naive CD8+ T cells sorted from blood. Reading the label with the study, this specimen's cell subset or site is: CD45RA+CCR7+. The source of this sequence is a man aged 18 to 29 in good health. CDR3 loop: CASSEGRVVRVNTEAFF. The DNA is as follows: TGTGCCAGCAGTGAGGGCAGGGTTGTTCGAGTGAACACTGAAGCTTTCTTT. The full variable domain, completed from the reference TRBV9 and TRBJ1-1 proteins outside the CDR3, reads DSGVTQTPKHLITATGQRVTLRCSPRSGDLSVYWYQQSLDQGLQFLIQYYNGEERAKGNILERFSAQQFPDLHSELNLSSLELGDSALYFCASSEGRVVRVNTEAFFGQGTRLTVV.